This T cell receptor beta chain was sequenced during a study of blood T cell repertoires in COVID-19. At the level of the study: Spain, Italy and the United States supplied samples that represented acute and convalescent COVID-19. T cells, B-cell-depleted T cells, or PBMCs provided the cDNA or gDNA that served as material.

Seattle enrolled patients during active infection and tracked them longitudinally. V shed 5 bases and J shed 3 bases, with 10 bases lying between them. The germline V gene encodes CDR1 KGHSH and CDR2 LQKENI. This CDR3 contains 13 residues. Per the study methods: Reference gene primer amplification gave estimated nucleated cell counts. Assay: immunoSEQ multiplex PCR; the TCRdb copy retains only in-frame clones and omits some. V, J and clone size are taken as reported in that table, and D and trimming were inferred from the DNA itself. The repertoire includes roughly 160,000 clones, more than 75% of them detected once, and 0.55% to 0.6% sits in the top ten.

The rearrangement uses TRBV18 and TRBJ1-2, with D possibly being TRBD1 (5 bases). The clonotype originates from a man between 60 and 70 years old with COVID-19, enrolled during active disease. Sequenced input: peripheral blood. The CDR3 here is CASSSGTDYGYTF. Here the CDR3 DNA reads TGTGCCAGCTCATCCGGGACTGACTATGGCTACACCTTC.